This T cell receptor (beta chain) was profiled in a study of blood T cell repertoires in COVID-19. At the level of the study: T cells, B-cell-depleted T cells, or PBMCs provided the cDNA or gDNA that served as material.

Germline CDR1 SGHRS, CDR2 YFSETQ. This CDR3 comprises 16 residues. V gave up 2 bases and J gave up 0 bases, with 12 bases separating them. Profiled with immunoSEQ multiplex PCR; TCRdb holds only in-frame clones, not every one. The table has 40,000 to 65,000 clones, 65% to 80% seen once. This rearrangement joins TRBV5-1 to TRBJ2-1; no firm D call. Sequencing used peripheral blood. The receptor was isolated from a human donor with active or convalescent COVID-19. The donor label of this sample is uncertain. CDR3 sequence: CASSFSETGSYNEQFF. CDR3 coding DNA: TGCGCCAGCAGCTTCTCCGAGACGGGCTCCTACAATGAGCAGTTCTTC. Variable domain in full (rest from reference TRBV5-1 and TRBJ2-1): KAGVTQTPRYLIKTRGQQVTLSCSPISGHRSVSWYQQTPGQGLQFLFEYFSETQRNKGNFPGRFSGRQFSNSRSEMNVSTLELGDSALYLCASSFSETGSYNEQFFGPGTRLTVL.